A single sample is the source of the 4 T cell receptor beta chains below, sequenced in a study of identical twins. TCRdb called the 5' RACE reads again in MiXCR, with one record for every CDR3 protein. The table has 1.5 million to 2 million distinct CDR3 sequences, less than 40% seen once. The sequenced sample was cord blood. These receptors came from a newborn girl in good health.

This chain links TRBV27 with TRBJ2-4; 9 bases are shared with TRBD2. With 6 bases clipped from V and 15 bases from J, the junction kept 9 bases outside the gene matches. Germline V gene sequence: CDR1 MNHEY, CDR2 SMNVEV (reference sequence). The CDR3 length is 12 residues. The CDR3 is CASRRTSAERYF. The CDR3 region has the DNA TGTGCCAGCAGAAGGACTAGCGCCGAGCGGTACTTC.

This clonotype was seen only a few times. The chain combines TRBV7-2 with TRBJ2-7; D possibly corresponds to TRBD2 (7 bases). CDR3 length: 18 residues. Germline V gives CDR1 SGHTA, CDR2 FQGNSA. The V gene lost 1 base and the J gene lost 3 bases, with 22 bases spanning the gap. The CDR3 nucleotides are TGTGCCAGCAGCTTAGTGGGGGGGGCCAAAACCCTTCTCTACGAGCAGTACTTC. Translation: CASSLVGGAKTLLYEQYF.

The rearrangement joins TRBV20-1 to TRBJ2-7; the match to TRBD2 covers 7 bases. The V gene end was trimmed by 1 base and the J gene end by 0 bases; junction bases not matched to a gene: 12. Germline CDR1 and CDR2: DFQATT and SNEGSKA (reference sequence). The CDR3 spans 17 residues. For the CDR3, the DNA is TGCAGTGCTAGAGTGCCCCCACTAGCGTATAGCTCCTACGAGCAGTACTTC. Its protein product is CSARVPPLAYSSYEQYF.

A word on this clonotype: Just one base apart from a much larger clone, this may be a read error. The chain has TRBV4-1 and TRBJ2-1; D is possibly TRBD1 (6 bases). Near its end, the DNA agrees better with TRBJ2-7, so the J call may be wrong. The V gene's germline CDR1 is MGHRA and CDR2 YSYEKL. This CDR3 comprises 15 residues. CDR3 sequence: CASSSLGLGHNEQYF. The CDR3 DNA reads TGCGCCAGCAGCTCTTTGGGGCTGGGACACAATGAGCAGTACTTC.